This TCR beta chain was profiled in a study of blood T cells in healthy people across ages. Study summary: Through template switching, about one barcoded beta molecule was captured per two T cells, as measured in model experiments.

Findings and caveats of the study: TCR beta diversity correlated strongly with naive T cell percentage.

The donors, healthy Caucasians from Russia, were aged about 6 to 95. RNA extraction gave at least 5 micrograms of total RNA per sample. Together with a sample-barcoded 5' primer, a J-beta primer mix was included in a second PCR lasting about 7 to 11 cycles. Via MiXCR, TCRdb re-called the 5' RACE reads, giving one row per CDR3 protein. The sample yields about 1.8 million distinct CDR3 sequences, about 50% seen once. CDR3 size: 12 residues. Germline V gene lookup returns CDR1 DFQATT and CDR2 SNEGSKA (reference sequence). The table lists this clonotype with a few counts. Its antigen is unknown. The rearrangement joins TRBV20-1 to TRBJ2-7; D might be TRBD2 (6 bases). The sample comprised blood. This TCR came from a woman aged 40 to 50 in good health. The CDR3 loop is CSLLRDSYEQYF. Here the CDR3 DNA reads TGCAGCCTCTTGCGGGACTCCTACGAGCAGTACTTC.